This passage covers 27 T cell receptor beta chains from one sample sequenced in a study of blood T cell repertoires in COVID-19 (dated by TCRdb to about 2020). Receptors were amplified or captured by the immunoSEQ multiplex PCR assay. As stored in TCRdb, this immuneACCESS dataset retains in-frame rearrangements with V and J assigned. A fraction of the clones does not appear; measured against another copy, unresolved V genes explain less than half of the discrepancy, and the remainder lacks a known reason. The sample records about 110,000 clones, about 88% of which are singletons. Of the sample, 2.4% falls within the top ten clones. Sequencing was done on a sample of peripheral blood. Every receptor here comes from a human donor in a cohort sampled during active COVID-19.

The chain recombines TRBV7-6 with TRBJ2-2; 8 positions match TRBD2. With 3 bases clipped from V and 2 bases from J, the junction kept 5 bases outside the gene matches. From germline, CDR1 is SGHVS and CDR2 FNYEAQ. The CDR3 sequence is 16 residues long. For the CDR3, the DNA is TGTGCCAGCAGCTTTACTAGCGGTTTAAACACCGGGGAGCTGTTTTTT. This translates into CASSFTSGLNTGELFF.

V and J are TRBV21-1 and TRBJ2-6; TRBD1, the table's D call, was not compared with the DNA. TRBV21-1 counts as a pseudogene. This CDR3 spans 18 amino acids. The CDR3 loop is CASSKGRGRGYGANVLTF. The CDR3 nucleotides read TGTGCCAGCAGCAAAGGACGAGGCAGGGGATATGGGGCCAACGTCCTGACTTTC.

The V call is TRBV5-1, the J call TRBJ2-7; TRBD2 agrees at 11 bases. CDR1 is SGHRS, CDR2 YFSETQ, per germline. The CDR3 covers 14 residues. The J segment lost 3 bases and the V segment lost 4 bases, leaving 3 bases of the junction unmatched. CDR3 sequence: CASSGTSGDYEQYF. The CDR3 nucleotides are TGCGCCAGCAGCGGGACTAGCGGAGACTACGAGCAGTACTTC. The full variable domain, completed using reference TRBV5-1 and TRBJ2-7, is KAGVTQTPRYLIKTRGQQVTLSCSPISGHRSVSWYQQTPGQGLQFLFEYFSETQRNKGNFPGRFSGRQFSNSRSEMNVSTLELGDSALYLCASSGTSGDYEQYFGPGTRLTVT.

CDR3: CASSLVGTGIEQYF. CDR3 bases: TGTGCCAGCAGCTTAGTAGGGACAGGGATTGAGCAGTACTTC. This chain joins TRBV11-2 and TRBJ2-7, with 9 bases fitting TRBD1. CDR1 and CDR2 (germline): SGHAT, FQNNGV. V lost 1 base, J lost 7 bases, and 5 bases stayed unmatched. The CDR3 has 14 amino acids.

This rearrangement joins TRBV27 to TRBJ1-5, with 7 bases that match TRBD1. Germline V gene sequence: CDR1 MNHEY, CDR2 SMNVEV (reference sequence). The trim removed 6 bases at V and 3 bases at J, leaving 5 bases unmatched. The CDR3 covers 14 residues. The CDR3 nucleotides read TGTGCCAGCAGCCGCACAGGGGTCAATCAGCCCCAGCATTTT. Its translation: CASSRTGVNQPQHF.

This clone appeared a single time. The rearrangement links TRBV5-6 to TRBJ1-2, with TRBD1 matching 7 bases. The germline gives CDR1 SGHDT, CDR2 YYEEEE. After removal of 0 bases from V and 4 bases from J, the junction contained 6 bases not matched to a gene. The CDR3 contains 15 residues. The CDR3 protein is CASSLGTGATYGYTF. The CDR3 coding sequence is TGTGCCAGCAGCTTGGGCACAGGGGCTACCTATGGCTACACCTTC.

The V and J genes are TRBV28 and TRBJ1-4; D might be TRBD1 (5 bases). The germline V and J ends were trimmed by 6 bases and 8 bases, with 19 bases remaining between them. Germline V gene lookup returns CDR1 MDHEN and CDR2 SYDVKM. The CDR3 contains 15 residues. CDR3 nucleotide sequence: TGTGCCAGCAGGTCCCCTGGGGTTAAGGGGGAAAAACTGTTTTTT. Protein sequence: CASRSPGVKGEKLFF.

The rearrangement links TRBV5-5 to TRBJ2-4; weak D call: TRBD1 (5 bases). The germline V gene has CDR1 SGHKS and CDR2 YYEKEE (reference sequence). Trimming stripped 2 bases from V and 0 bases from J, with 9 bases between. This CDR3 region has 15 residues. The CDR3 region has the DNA TGTGCCAGCAGCTTCAGGGCAATAGCCAAAAACATTCAGTACTTC. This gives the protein CASSFRAIAKNIQYF.

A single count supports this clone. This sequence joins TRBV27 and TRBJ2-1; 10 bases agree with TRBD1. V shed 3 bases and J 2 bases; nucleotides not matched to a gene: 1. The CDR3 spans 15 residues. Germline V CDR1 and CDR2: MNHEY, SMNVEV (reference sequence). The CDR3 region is CASSLDRGTYNEQFF. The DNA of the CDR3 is TGTGCCAGCAGTTTGGACAGGGGGACCTACAATGAGCAGTTCTTC.

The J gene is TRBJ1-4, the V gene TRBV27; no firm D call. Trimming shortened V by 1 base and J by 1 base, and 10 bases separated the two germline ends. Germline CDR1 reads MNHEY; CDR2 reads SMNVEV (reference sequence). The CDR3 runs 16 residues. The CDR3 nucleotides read TGTGCCAGCAGTTTATACAGTGTCGGAACTAATGAAAAACTGTTTTTT. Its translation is CASSLYSVGTNEKLFF.

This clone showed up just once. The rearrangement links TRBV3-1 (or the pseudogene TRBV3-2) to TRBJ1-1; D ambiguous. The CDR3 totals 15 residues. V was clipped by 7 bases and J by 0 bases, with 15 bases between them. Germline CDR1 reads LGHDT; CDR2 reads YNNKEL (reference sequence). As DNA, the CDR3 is TGTGCCAGCACCCCTTTGCGGCAGTTGAACACTGAAGCTTTCTTT. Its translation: CASTPLRQLNTEAFF.

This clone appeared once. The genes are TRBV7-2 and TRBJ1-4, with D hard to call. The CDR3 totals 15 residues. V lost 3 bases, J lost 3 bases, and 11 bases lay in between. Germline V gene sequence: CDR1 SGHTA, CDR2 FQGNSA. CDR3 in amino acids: CASSLGRGPNEKLFF. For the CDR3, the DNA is TGTGCCAGCAGCTTGGGCCGGGGTCCTAATGAAAAACTGTTTTTT.

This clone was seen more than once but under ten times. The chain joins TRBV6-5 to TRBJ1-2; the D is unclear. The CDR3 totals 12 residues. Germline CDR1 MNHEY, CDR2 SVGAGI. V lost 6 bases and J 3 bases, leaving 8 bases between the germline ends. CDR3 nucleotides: TGTGCCAGCAGCGGAGCGTACTATGGCTACACCTTC. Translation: CASSGAYYGYTF.

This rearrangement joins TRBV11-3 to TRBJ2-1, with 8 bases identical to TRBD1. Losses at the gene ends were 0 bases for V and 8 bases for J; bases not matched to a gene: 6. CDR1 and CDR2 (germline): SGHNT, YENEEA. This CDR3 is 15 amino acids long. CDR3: CASSLEAGGGDEQFF. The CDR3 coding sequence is TGTGCCAGCAGCTTAGAGGCAGGGGGCGGGGATGAGCAGTTCTTC.

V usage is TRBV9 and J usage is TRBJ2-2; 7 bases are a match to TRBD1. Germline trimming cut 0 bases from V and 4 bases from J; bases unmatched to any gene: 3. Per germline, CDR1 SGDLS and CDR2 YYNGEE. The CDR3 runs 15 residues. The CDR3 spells CASSVEGASTGELFF. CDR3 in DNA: TGTGCCAGCAGCGTAGAGGGGGCTAGCACCGGGGAGCTGTTTTTT.

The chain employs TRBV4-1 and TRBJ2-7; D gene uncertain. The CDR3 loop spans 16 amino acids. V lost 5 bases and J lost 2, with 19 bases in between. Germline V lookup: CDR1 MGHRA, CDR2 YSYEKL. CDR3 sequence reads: CASSLGRSPSTYEQYF. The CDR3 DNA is TGCGCCAGCAGCTTGGGCCGCAGCCCCAGCACCTACGAGCAGTACTTC.

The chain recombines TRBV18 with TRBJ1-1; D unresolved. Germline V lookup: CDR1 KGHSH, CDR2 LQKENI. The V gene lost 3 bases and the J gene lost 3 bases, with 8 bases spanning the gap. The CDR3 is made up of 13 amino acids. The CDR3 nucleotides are TGTGCCAGCTCACCGGAGTGGCACACTGAAGCTTTCTTT. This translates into CASSPEWHTEAFF.

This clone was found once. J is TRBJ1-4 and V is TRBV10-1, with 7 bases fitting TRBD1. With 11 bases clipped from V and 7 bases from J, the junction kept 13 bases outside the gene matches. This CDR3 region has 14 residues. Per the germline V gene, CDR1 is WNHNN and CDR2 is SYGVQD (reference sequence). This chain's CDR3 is CASKRERQGEKLFF. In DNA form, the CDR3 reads TGCGCCTCCAAAAGGGAGCGACAGGGTGAAAAACTGTTTTTT.

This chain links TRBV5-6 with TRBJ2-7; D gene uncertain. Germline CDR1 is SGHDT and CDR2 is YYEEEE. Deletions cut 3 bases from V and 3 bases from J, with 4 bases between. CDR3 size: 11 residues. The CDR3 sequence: CASSSYYEQYF. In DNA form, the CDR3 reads TGTGCCAGCAGCTCTTACTACGAGCAGTACTTC. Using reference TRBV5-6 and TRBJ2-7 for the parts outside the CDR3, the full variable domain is DAGVTQSPTHLIKTRGQQVTLRCSPKSGHDTVSWYQQALGQGPQFIFQYYEEEERQRGNFPDRFSGHQFPNYSSELNVNALLLGDSALYLCASSSYYEQYFGPGTRLTVT.

This CDR3 reads CASSGDSMTQYF. The CDR3 coding sequence is TGTGCCAGCAGCGGCGACTCCATGACGCAGTATTTT. This chain joins TRBV9 and TRBJ2-3; D uncertain. V was clipped by 3 bases and J by 9 bases, with 11 bases between them. The CDR3 has 12 amino acids. Per germline, CDR1 SGDLS and CDR2 YYNGEE.

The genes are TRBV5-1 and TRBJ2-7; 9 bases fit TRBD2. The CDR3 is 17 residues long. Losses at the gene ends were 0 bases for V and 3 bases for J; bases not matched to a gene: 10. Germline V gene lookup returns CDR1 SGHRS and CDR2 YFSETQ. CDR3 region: CASSLGGRGGRGYEQYF. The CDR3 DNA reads TGCGCCAGCAGCTTGGGGGGGCGGGGGGGCCGAGGCTACGAGCAGTACTTC.

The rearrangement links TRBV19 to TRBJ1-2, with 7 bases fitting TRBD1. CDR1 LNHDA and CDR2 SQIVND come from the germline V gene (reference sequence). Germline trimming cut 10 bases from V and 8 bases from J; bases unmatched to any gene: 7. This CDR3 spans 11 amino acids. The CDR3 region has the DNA TGTGCCACCAAGAGGGGACAGGGCTACACCTTC. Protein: CATKRGQGYTF.

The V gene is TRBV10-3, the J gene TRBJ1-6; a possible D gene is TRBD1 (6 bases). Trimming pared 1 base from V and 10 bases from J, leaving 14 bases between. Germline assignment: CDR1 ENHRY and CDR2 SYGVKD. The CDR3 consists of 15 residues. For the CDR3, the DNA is TGTGCCATCAGTGAGTTGGGCAGGGGTGAATCACCCCTCCACTTT. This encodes CAISELGRGESPLHF.

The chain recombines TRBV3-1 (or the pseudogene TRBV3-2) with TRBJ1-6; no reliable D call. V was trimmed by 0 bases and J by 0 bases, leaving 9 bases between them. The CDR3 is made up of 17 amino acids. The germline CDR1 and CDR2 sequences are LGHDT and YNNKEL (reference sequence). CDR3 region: CASSQEADNSYNSPLHF. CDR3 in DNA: TGTGCCAGCAGCCAAGAGGCCGATAACTCCTATAATTCACCCCTCCACTTT.

In DNA form, the CDR3 reads TGTGCCACCAGTGATTTCAGGACTAGCGGGATTTCGAACACCGGGGAGCTGTTTTTT. Amino acid sequence: CATSDFRTSGISNTGELFF. The chain has TRBV24-1 and TRBJ2-2; 12 bases fit TRBD2. There are 19 residues in the CDR3. CDR1 and CDR2 (germline): KGHDR, SFDVKD. The V segment lost 1 base and the J segment 0 bases; nucleotides outside the gene matches: 5.

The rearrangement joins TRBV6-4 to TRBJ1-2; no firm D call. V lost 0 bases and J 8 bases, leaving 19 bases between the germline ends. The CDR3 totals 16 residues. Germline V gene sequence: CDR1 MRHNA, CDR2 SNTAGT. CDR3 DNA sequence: TGTGCCAGCAGTGACTCCGCGGGAGGTTGGGAATCGGGCTACACCTTC. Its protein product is CASSDSAGGWESGYTF.

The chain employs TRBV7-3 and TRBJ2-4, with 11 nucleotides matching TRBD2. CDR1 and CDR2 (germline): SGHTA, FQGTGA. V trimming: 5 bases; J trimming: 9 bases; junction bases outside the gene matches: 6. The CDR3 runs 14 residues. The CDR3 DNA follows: TGTGCCAGCAGCGCCACTAGCGGGGGAGGCATTCAGTACTTC. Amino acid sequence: CASSATSGGGIQYF. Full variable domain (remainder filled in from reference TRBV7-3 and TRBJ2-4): GAGVSQTPSNKVTEKGKYVELRCDPISGHTALYWYRQSLGQGPEFLIYFQGTGAADDSGLPNDRFFAVRPEGSVSTLKIQRTERGDSAVYLCASSATSGGGIQYFGAGTRLSVL.